This TCR beta chain was sequenced in a study of CD8+CD57+ T cells in acquired aplastic anemia. Study context: When averaged, DNA from sorted CD4+ and CD8+ cells came to 2.5 to 4 ug.

Both TCR beta VDJ combination and CDR3 sequence profiling were carried out. Genomic DNA was the template for this profiling. A single record per CDR3 protein comes from TCRdb applying MiXCR to the reads. Of 150,000 to 180,000 distinct CDR3 sequences listed, approximately 52% are singletons. V shed 2 bases and J shed 0 bases, with 17 bases lying between them. CDR3 length: 18 amino acids. The germline gives CDR1 WSHSY, CDR2 SAAADI. For sequencing, patients were chosen who had shown expansion of CD8+CD57+ cells by flow cytometry. None of the patients had been given any therapy when their blood was sampled. The sample holds one count of this clonotype.

This receptor was identified in a human donor with aplastic anemia. V is TRBV10-2 and J is TRBJ2-1; D unclear. Specimen: sorted CD4+, CD8+, or CD8+CD57+ T cells (not recorded which) from PBMCs. The CDR3 DNA reads TGCGCCAGCAGTGAGCCTGCTAGAGTTATAAACTCCTACAATGAGCAGTTCTTC. Protein sequence: CASSEPARVINSYNEQFF.